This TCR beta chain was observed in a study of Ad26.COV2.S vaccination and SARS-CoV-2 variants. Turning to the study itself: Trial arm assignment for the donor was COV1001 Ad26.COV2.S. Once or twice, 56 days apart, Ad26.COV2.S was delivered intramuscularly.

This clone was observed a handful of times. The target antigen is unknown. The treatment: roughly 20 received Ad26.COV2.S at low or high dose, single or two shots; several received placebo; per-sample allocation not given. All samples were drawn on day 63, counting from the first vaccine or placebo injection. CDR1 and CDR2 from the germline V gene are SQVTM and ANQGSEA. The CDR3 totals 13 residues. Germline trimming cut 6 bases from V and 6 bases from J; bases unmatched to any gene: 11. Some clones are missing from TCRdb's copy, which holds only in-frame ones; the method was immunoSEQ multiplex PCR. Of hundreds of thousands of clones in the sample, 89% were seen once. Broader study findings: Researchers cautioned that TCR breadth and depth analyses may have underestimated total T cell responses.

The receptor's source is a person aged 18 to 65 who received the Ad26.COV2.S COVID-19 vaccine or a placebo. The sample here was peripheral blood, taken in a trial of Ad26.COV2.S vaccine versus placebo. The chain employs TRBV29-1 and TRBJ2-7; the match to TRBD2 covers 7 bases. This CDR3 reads CSVQIGEGSEQYF. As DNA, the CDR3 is TGCAGCGTCCAAATCGGGGAGGGCTCCGAGCAGTACTTC.